Described below is a single T cell receptor beta chain sequence and its context. Its antigen is still unknown. V lost 0 bases and J lost 1, with 9 bases in between. The CDR3 loop spans 15 amino acids. CDR1 LGHNA and CDR2 YNFKEQ come from the germline V gene. The assay, immunoSEQ v3.0, was run at survey level. Sequencing set out to capture about 40,000-50,000 T-cell genomes per sample. Clones were sequenced by immunoSEQ multiplex PCR, and TCRdb holds only the in-frame ones, with some missing. The sample records 25,000 to 35,000 clones, roughly 73% being singletons. The data were obtained in a study of long-term antiretroviral therapy in people with HIV. Study results and caveats: Controls exceeded HIV repertoires in CDR3 length range. The study found that diversity rose after ART but stayed below transplant donor controls.

The chain is built from TRBV4-2 and TRBJ2-5; D might be TRBD1 or TRBD2, each matching 6 bases. The input for sequencing was unsorted PBMCs, taken 1.5 years before starting antiretroviral therapy. This clonotype was obtained from a man in his late teens or twenties with HIV. The CDR3 region has the DNA TGTGCCAGCAGCCAAGATAGGGGGGCCCAAGAGACCCAGTACTTC. It specifies CASSQDRGAQETQYF.